This section outlines one TCR beta chain sequence together with its context. Its recognized antigen is unknown. No much larger clonotype is one base removed from it; base qualities were not supplied. This sample stems from a study of T cell changes during pregnancy in multiple sclerosis (dated by TCRdb to about 2019). Regarding the study in general: The study looked at changes in the T cell repertoire across pregnancy in women with multiple sclerosis.

Preparation of the library involved the immunoSEQ multiplex PCR assay. As stored in TCRdb, this immuneACCESS dataset retains in-frame rearrangements with V and J assigned. A fraction of the clones does not appear; measured against another copy, unresolved V genes explain less than half of the discrepancy, and the remainder lacks a known reason. The sample records about 100,000 clones, around 92% of which are singletons. More than 0.8% of the sample is in the top ten clones. Source: peripheral blood, taken before pregnancy. The source is a female donor with multiple sclerosis, enrolled in a pregnancy study.

CDR3 sequence: CASSSLTGFNEKLFF. The bases are TGTGCCAGCAGCTCATTGACAGGTTTTAATGAAAAACTGTTTTTT. The rearrangement joined TRBV7-6 to TRBJ1-4; the best D guess is TRBD1, with 6 bases matching. V sheds 4 bases and J sheds 4 bases, leaving 13 bases between their ends. The CDR3, from cysteine to phenylalanine, totals 15 residues. Only CDR3 DNA is held: 45 bases, read in frame from base 1. According to the germline V gene, CDR1 reads SGHVS and CDR2 reads FNYEAQ.